The present T cell receptor (beta chain) was sequenced within a study of CD8+CD57+ T cells in acquired aplastic anemia. Across the study: The study obtained an average of approximately 2.9 ug of DNA from sorted CD4+ and CD8+ cells.

An expansion of CD8+CD57+ cells by flow cytometry had been shown in patients chosen for sequencing. Among the patients, none had received any therapy at the time of blood sampling. This clonotype was seen a few times. The antigen is undetermined. Genomic DNA constituted the template upon which TCR beta VDJ and CDR3 profiling was performed. MiXCR, applied by TCRdb to the reads, yields one record per CDR3 protein. Among 310,000 or so distinct CDR3 sequences, roughly 53% were seen once, and the ten largest hold approximately 1.3%. Whole-study results and caveats: Patient and control CD8+ Simpson's diversity was not significantly different. Comparison of patients with controls identified some 29 shared CD8+ CDR3 sequences.

V was pared by 5 bases and J by 2 bases, with 10 bases between. The CDR3 contains 13 residues. Germline loops: CDR1 DFQATT, CDR2 SNEGSKA (reference sequence). The chain is built from TRBV20-1 and TRBJ2-1; the D gene is possibly TRBD1 (5 bases). The receptor comes from a human donor with aplastic anemia. The specimen was sorted CD4+, CD8+, or CD8+CD57+ T cells (not recorded which) from PBMCs. The CDR3 sequence: CSAGQRPYNEQFF. The CDR3 nucleotides are TGCAGTGCTGGACAACGCCCCTACAATGAGCAGTTCTTC.